The 30 T cell receptor beta chains below come from one sample, sequenced in a study of T cell changes during pregnancy in multiple sclerosis. Data came from immunoSEQ multiplex PCR; TCRdb stores just in-frame clones and leaves some out. Of around 16,000 clones detected, 83% appear once; the ten largest clones hold 17%. The sequencing used CD8+ T cells from peripheral blood mononuclear cells, collected after pregnancy. The receptors were sampled from a female donor in good health, enrolled as a control in a pregnancy study.

The genes are TRBV7-9 and TRBJ2-3; 7 bases align to TRBD1. Germline CDR1 reads SEHNR; CDR2 reads FQNEAQ (reference sequence). The CDR3 totals 14 residues. V gave up 4 bases and J gave up 5 bases; unmatched junction bases: 6. The CDR3 DNA sequence: TGTGCCAGCAGCTCAATCCGGGACAGAGATACGCAGTATTTT. This translates into CASSSIRDRDTQYF.

The genes are TRBV5-1 and TRBJ1-1, with 8 bases that match TRBD1. The CDR3 sequence is 13 residues long. J was trimmed by 7 bases and V by 5 bases; bases with no gene match: 7. CDR1 SGHRS and CDR2 YFSETQ come from the germline V gene. CDR3 bases: TGCGCCAGCAGTTCGACAGGGGTGGGTGAAGCTTTCTTT. Its translation is CASSSTGVGEAFF.

This rearrangement joins TRBV9 to TRBJ2-1; the D gene is possibly TRBD2 (5 bases). The CDR3 is made up of 17 amino acids. The germline CDR1 and CDR2 sequences are SGDLS and YYNGEE. Trimming pared 0 bases from V and 6 bases from J, leaving 19 bases between. CDR3 region: CASSVEAAFAGGNEQFF. The CDR3 DNA follows: TGTGCCAGCAGCGTAGAAGCGGCCTTCGCGGGCGGCAATGAGCAGTTCTTC.

This clone was observed once. The V gene is TRBV5-6, the J gene TRBJ2-2, with 7 bases lining up with TRBD1. Trimming at V came to 0 bases and at J to 7 bases, leaving 0 bases not matched to a gene. The germline V gene encodes CDR1 SGHDT and CDR2 YYEEEE. The CDR3 runs 13 residues. CDR3 nucleotide sequence: TGTGCCAGCAGCTTGGGGGACAGCGGGGAGCTGTTTTTT. It codes for CASSLGDSGELFF.

The chain employs TRBV6-6 and TRBJ2-7, with D uncertain. V was cut by 6 bases and J by 3 bases, with 12 bases left in between. This CDR3 contains 13 residues. The germline CDR1 and CDR2 sequences are MNHNY and SVGAGI (reference sequence). CDR3 sequence (DNA): TGTGCCAGCAGCCAAACAGAGAACTACGAGCAGTACTTC. Translated: CASSQTENYEQYF.

The V and J genes are TRBV9 and TRBJ2-7, with a tentative D call TRBD2 (5 bases). Germline values: CDR1 SGDLS, CDR2 YYNGEE. CDR3 length equals 14 residues. Trimming removed 4 bases at V and 2 bases at J, with 13 bases between. CDR3 loop: CASSLRGSPYEQYF. The CDR3 DNA reads as TGTGCCAGCAGCTTAAGAGGGAGTCCCTACGAGCAGTACTTC.

The genes are TRBV6-5 and TRBJ1-2, with 7 nucleotides matching TRBD1. The CDR3 totals 14 residues. After removal of 0 bases from V and 10 bases from J, the junction contained 8 bases not matched to a gene. Per germline, CDR1 MNHEY and CDR2 SVGAGI. CDR3 protein: CASSYSWQGVNYTF. The CDR3 nucleotides are TGTGCCAGCAGTTACTCGTGGCAGGGGGTAAACTACACCTTC.

The rearrangement links TRBV6-5 to TRBJ1-2; D might be TRBD1 (5 bases). CDR1 is MNHEY and CDR2 is SVGAGI in the germline V gene. The ends were cut back, 2 bases at V and 7 bases at J, with 8 bases in the middle. The CDR3 extends over 12 amino acids. The CDR3: CASSYGGGGYTF. CDR3 nucleotide sequence: TGTGCCAGCAGTTACGGGGGGGGTGGCTACACCTTC.

The chain has TRBV6-6 and TRBJ1-2, with D possibly matching TRBD1 (6 bases). The germline V and J ends were trimmed by 6 bases and 5 bases, with 13 bases remaining between them. The CDR3 loop spans 13 amino acids. Looked up from germline, CDR1 is MNHNY and CDR2 is SVGAGI (reference sequence). The CDR3 reads CASRDSRGYGYTF. CDR3 nucleotides: TGTGCCAGCAGGGACAGTCGTGGGTATGGCTACACCTTC.

The J gene is TRBJ2-5, the V gene TRBV9; weak D call: TRBD2 (6 bases). The CDR3 contains 17 residues. Germline V CDR1 and CDR2: SGDLS, YYNGEE. Trimming took 0 bases from V and 1 from J, leaving 16 bases between them. The CDR3, as DNA: TGTGCCAGCAGCGTAGGTCCCCCCGGGAGTACCCAAGAGACCCAGTACTTC. Amino acids: CASSVGPPGSTQETQYF. The variable domain in full, completed from reference TRBV9 and TRBJ2-5, reads DSGVTQTPKHLITATGQRVTLRCSPRSGDLSVYWYQQSLDQGLQFLIQYYNGEERAKGNILERFSAQQFPDLHSELNLSSLELGDSALYFCASSVGPPGSTQETQYFGPGTRLLVL.

This clone was counted a few times. The CDR3 DNA is TGTGCCAGCAGTTCGGGGGCTAGCGGGGGTGCAGATACGCAGTATTTT. This codes for CASSSGASGGADTQYF. The chain recombines TRBV6-5 with TRBJ2-3, with 10 bases lining up with TRBD2. J lost 4 bases, V lost 4 bases, and 8 bases had no gene match. The CDR3 runs 16 residues. Germline V CDR1 and CDR2: MNHEY, SVGAGI.

Worth noting for this clone: Germline and junction disagree at one end, which may indicate a read error. The chain employs TRBV6-4 and TRBJ2-3, with 8 positions matching TRBD2. This CDR3 comprises 14 residues. From germline, CDR1 is MRHNA and CDR2 SNTAGT. CDR3 amino acids: CASSAAGGTDKQYF. Here the CDR3 DNA reads TGTGCCAGCAGTGCTGCGGGAGGCACAGATAAGCAGTATTTT.

The chain combines TRBV27 with TRBJ2-3; 7 bases agree with TRBD1. V lost 5 bases, J lost 5 bases, and 10 bases stayed unmatched. The germline V gene encodes CDR1 MNHEY and CDR2 SMNVEV (reference sequence). This CDR3 is built from 15 residues. CDR3 nucleotides: TGTGCCAGCAGTCCTACAGGGGTCCTGGGAGATACGCAGTATTTT. Translation: CASSPTGVLGDTQYF.

The rearrangement joins TRBV7-9 to TRBJ2-7, with TRBD1 identical over 10 bases. Germline lookup yields CDR1 SEHNR and CDR2 FQNEAQ (reference sequence). The junction had 2 bases not matched to a gene; V was cut back by 0 bases and J by 6 bases. CDR3 length: 14 amino acids. The CDR3 region has the DNA TGTGCCAGCAGCTTAGCGGGACAGGGGACCGAGCAGTACTTC. This translates into CASSLAGQGTEQYF.

This clone was seen more than once but under ten times. The V and J genes are TRBV6-1 and TRBJ2-3, with 10 bases aligning to TRBD1. The J segment lost 3 bases and the V segment lost 6 bases, leaving 6 bases of the junction unmatched. Germline values: CDR1 MNHNS, CDR2 SASEGT. The CDR3 sequence is 15 residues long. The CDR3 nucleotides are TGTGCCAGCAGATGGGGACAGGGGTATACAGATACGCAGTATTTT. The encoded protein is CASRWGQGYTDTQYF.

The chain carries TRBV19 and TRBJ2-7; TRBD2 matches 12 bases. The length of the CDR3 is 13 residues. V lost 6 bases, J lost 11 bases, and 8 bases stayed unmatched. Germline loops: CDR1 LNHDA, CDR2 SQIVND (reference sequence). The chain's CDR3 is CASSPTSGSLEYF. The DNA of the CDR3 is TGTGCCAGTAGCCCGACTAGCGGGAGCTTGGAGTACTTC.

V is TRBV28 and J is TRBJ2-1, with 11 bases lining up with TRBD2. The germline CDR1 and CDR2 sequences are MDHEN and SYDVKM. The CDR3 totals 15 residues. The V gene end was trimmed by 6 bases and the J gene end by 6 bases; junction bases not matched to a gene: 7. The CDR3 region is CASSQTSGRFNEQFF. The CDR3, as DNA: TGTGCCAGCAGCCAAACTAGCGGGAGATTCAATGAGCAGTTCTTC.

V is TRBV7-6 and J is TRBJ2-3, with TRBD2 identical over 11 bases. V shed 3 bases and J 2 bases; nucleotides not matched to a gene: 4. This CDR3 has 16 residues. The V gene's germline CDR1 is SGHVS and CDR2 FNYEAQ. CDR3 amino acids: CASSLVAGGSTDTQYF. The CDR3 DNA sequence: TGTGCCAGCAGCTTGGTAGCGGGGGGGTCCACAGATACGCAGTATTTT.

The chain recombines TRBV4-1 with TRBJ1-1; D perhaps matches TRBD1 (5 bases). Germline loops: CDR1 MGHRA, CDR2 YSYEKL. Trimming removed 4 bases from V and 0 bases from J, with 12 bases in between. The CDR3 totals 15 residues. Written as DNA, the CDR3 is TGCGCCAGCAGCCGCTGGGACTTCATGAACACTGAAGCTTTCTTT. The encoded protein is CASSRWDFMNTEAFF.

By share of the sample, this clone is medium-sized. The gene calls are TRBV6-1 and TRBJ1-1; the match to TRBD1 covers 7 bases. With 1 base clipped from V and 5 bases from J, the junction kept 7 bases outside the gene matches. This CDR3 has 15 amino acids. The germline V gene has CDR1 MNHNS and CDR2 SASEGT. The CDR3 region has the DNA TGTGCCAGCAGTGAAGGGACAGGATCGGCAACTGAAGCTTTCTTT. Protein: CASSEGTGSATEAFF.

This chain joins TRBV30 and TRBJ2-1, with 9 bases that match TRBD1. The CDR3 loop spans 14 amino acids. V was clipped by 1 base and J by 5 bases; unmatched bases: 3. CDR1 GTSNPN and CDR2 SVGIG come from the germline V gene (reference sequence). As DNA, the CDR3 is TGTGCCTGGAGTGAGGGACAGGGCGACAATGAGCAGTTCTTC. It encodes CAWSEGQGDNEQFF.

This chain joins TRBV7-9 and TRBJ1-3; D is ambiguous. The V end lost 1 base, the J end lost 0 bases, and 10 bases lay between the germline ends. CDR3 length equals 16 residues. In germline, CDR1 is SEHNR, CDR2 FQNEAQ (reference sequence). The CDR3 reads CASSLGQDFSGNTIYF. In nucleotides, the CDR3 is TGTGCCAGCAGCTTAGGGCAGGACTTCTCTGGAAACACCATATATTTT.

J is TRBJ2-1 and V is TRBV29-1; 7 bases match TRBD2. CDR3 length equals 16 residues. The J segment lost 4 bases and the V segment lost 2 bases, leaving 11 bases of the junction unmatched. Germline V gene lookup returns CDR1 SQVTM and CDR2 ANQGSEA. DNA for the CDR3: TGCAGCGTTGAAATGGACCTAGCGGCACTTTACAATGAGCAGTTCTTC. Amino acid sequence: CSVEMDLAALYNEQFF.

V usage is TRBV4-2 and J usage is TRBJ2-2; 7 bases match TRBD1. The CDR3 totals 16 residues. The junction had 7 bases not matched to a gene; V was cut back by 0 bases and J by 6 bases. Looked up from germline, CDR1 is LGHNA and CDR2 is YNFKEQ. This CDR3 is CASSQDGAGGPGELFF. The CDR3 DNA sequence: TGTGCCAGCAGCCAAGACGGGGCAGGGGGACCCGGGGAGCTGTTTTTT.

This chain connects TRBV9 to TRBJ2-3; 9 bases fit TRBD2. This CDR3 comprises 17 residues. The germline gives CDR1 SGDLS, CDR2 YYNGEE. V dropped 4 bases and J dropped 4; count of bases not matched to a gene: 13. The CDR3 here is CASSLTAGGRASDTQYF. The DNA for the CDR3 is TGTGCCAGCAGCCTCACCGCGGGGGGGCGGGCTTCAGATACGCAGTATTTT.

V and J are TRBV27 and TRBJ2-7; TRBD1 agrees at 9 bases. Germline V lookup: CDR1 MNHEY, CDR2 SMNVEV (reference sequence). The CDR3 has 14 amino acids. V shed 5 bases, J shed 3 bases, and the junction held 5 bases outside the gene matches. CDR3 sequence reads: CASSLQTGGYEQYF. As DNA, the CDR3 is TGTGCCAGCAGTCTCCAGACAGGGGGCTACGAGCAGTACTTC.

This clone was seen a handful of times. V and J are TRBV4-3 and TRBJ2-3; TRBD2 might be the D (6 bases). The germline gives CDR1 LGHNA, CDR2 YSLEER. This CDR3 spans 16 amino acids. V lost 4 bases to trimming and J lost 0 bases, with 14 bases between them. Here the CDR3 DNA reads TGCGCCAGCAGCCCCGGCGCAGGGACTAGCACAGATACGCAGTATTTT. It specifies CASSPGAGTSTDTQYF.

V and J are TRBV27 and TRBJ1-1; TRBD1 agrees at 8 bases. The germline CDR1 and CDR2 sequences are MNHEY and SMNVEV (reference sequence). The ends lost 5 bases at V and 10 bases at J; junction bases unmatched: 6. The CDR3 is 12 residues long. The CDR3 loop is CASSENGQGAFF. The DNA for the CDR3 is TGTGCCAGCAGTGAGAACGGACAGGGAGCTTTCTTT.

The chain is built from TRBV5-5 and TRBJ1-5; 8 nucleotides align to TRBD1. Germline assignment: CDR1 SGHKS and CDR2 YYEKEE (reference sequence). CDR3 length: 14 residues. V trimming: 0 bases; J trimming: 7 bases; junction bases outside the gene matches: 3. CDR3 bases: TGTGCCAGCAGCTTGGAGGACAGGGCGCAGCCCCAGCATTTT. The encoded protein is CASSLEDRAQPQHF. Filled out from reference TRBV5-5 and TRBJ1-5, the complete variable domain reads DAGVTQSPTHLIKTRGQQVTLRCSPISGHKSVSWYQQVLGQGPQFIFQYYEKEERGRGNFPDRFSARQFPNYSSELNVNALLLGDSALYLCASSLEDRAQPQHFGDGTRLSIL.

The J gene is TRBJ2-1, the V gene TRBV4-3, with a weak D call TRBD2 (7 bases). This CDR3 contains 16 residues. V lost 3 bases to trimming and J lost 0 bases, with 12 bases between them. Per germline, CDR1 LGHNA and CDR2 YSLEER. CDR3 nucleotides: TGCGCCAGCAGCCACGCGGGGGCAAGCTCCTACAATGAGCAGTTCTTC. It specifies CASSHAGASSYNEQFF.